The following is a T cell receptor (beta chain) sequence with its context. Its antigen is currently unknown. Reverse transcription of 0.5 to 1 ug RNA was performed with random hexamers. TCRdb itself ran the immunoSEQ multiplex PCR reads through MiXCR, one entry per CDR3 protein. The sample holds 200,000 or so distinct CDR3 sequences, approximately 95% seen once. The data stem from a study of CD8 T cells in Susac syndrome. Study-wide results and caveats: Susac-specific public clones in total CD8+ repertoires numbered some 16; in CD8+ TEMRA repertoires, they numbered about five.

Negative isolation was applied to CD8+ and CD4+ T cells, and FACS enrichment was applied to TEMRA cells. Germline CDR1 and CDR2: LNHDA and SQIVND (reference sequence). The CDR3 consists of 13 residues. V lost 3 bases to trimming and J lost 2 bases, with 7 bases between them. The chain couples TRBV19 to TRBJ1-1; no reliable D call. The material sequenced was CD8+ T cells from PBMCs. The sequence came from a human donor with Susac syndrome. CDR3 loop: CASSMGSNTEAFF. The CDR3 DNA sequence: TGTGCCAGTAGTATGGGCAGTAACACTGAAGCTTTCTTT.